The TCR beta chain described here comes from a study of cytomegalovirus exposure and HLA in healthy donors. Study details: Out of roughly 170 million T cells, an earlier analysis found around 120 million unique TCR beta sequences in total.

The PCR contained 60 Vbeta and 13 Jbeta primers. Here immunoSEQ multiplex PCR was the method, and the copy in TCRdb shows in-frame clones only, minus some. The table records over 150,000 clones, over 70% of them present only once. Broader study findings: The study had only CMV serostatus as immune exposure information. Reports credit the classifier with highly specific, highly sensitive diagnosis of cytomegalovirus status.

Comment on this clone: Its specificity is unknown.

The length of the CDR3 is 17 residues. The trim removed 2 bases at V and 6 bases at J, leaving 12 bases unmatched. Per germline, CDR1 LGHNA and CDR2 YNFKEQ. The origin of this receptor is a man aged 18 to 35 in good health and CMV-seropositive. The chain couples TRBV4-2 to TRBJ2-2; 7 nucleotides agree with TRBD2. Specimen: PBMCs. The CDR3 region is CASSQPWAGEVSGELFF. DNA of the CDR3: TGTGCCAGCAGCCAACCCTGGGCGGGAGAAGTATCCGGGGAGCTGTTTTTT.